The rows below give T cell receptor beta chains drawn from one sample of a study of OX40 agonist ivuxolimab in advanced cancers. The assay was immunoSEQ multiplex PCR, and TCRdb's table has in-frame clones only and misses some. Here the sample spans 100,000 or so clones, 95% to 97% being singletons. The source was CD4+ or CD8+ T cells sorted from blood, collected in a trial of the OX40 agonist ivuxolimab. The receptor set was obtained from an adult with an advanced solid tumor such as melanoma, head and neck, liver or kidney cancer. CDR3s include the opening cysteine and the closing phenylalanine or tryptophan. Each record gives: D gene, clone size, CDR3 length, V gene, CDR3 protein. A D gene is named only where the DNA matches it firmly. Clone size is stated in some rows and not others, as once, few, many or a class when expanded.

TRBD2,NA,16,TRBV19,CASSATPSGGPGEQFF
TRBD1,NA,15,TRBV15,CATSRRDRGRDEQYF
NA,NA,13,TRBV7-3,CASSFPLGNEQFF
NA,NA,16,TRBV19,CASSIEGAESTDTQYF
NA,NA,13,TRBV27,CASSLSDGYEQYF
NA,NA,16,TRBV28,CASSASPSSLRDTQYF
NA,NA,14,TRBV7-7,CASSLRRGAETQYF
TRBD1,NA,14,TRBV7-6,CASSLATGGDEQYF
NA,NA,15,TRBV7-8,CASSLLTGSHNEQFF
NA,NA,19,TRBV14,CASSKYGPGLQGMNTEAFF
NA,NA,13,TRBV13,CASSLGPNTEAFF
NA,NA,16,TRBV5-6,CASSLFAGLLNTEAFF
TRBD1,NA,16,TRBV6-5,CASSYTGQGAGTEAFF
TRBD1,NA,15,TRBV4-1,CASSHLGGAFEKLFF
NA,NA,16,TRBV2,CASSEWLAEDTDTQYF
TRBD1,NA,16,TRBV6-5,CASSSADRGNSYEQYF
TRBD1,NA,14,TRBV5-6,CASSLGQGAFGYTF
NA,NA,14,TRBV4-1,CASSQDGGNYEQYF
NA,NA,15,TRBV7-8,CASSLTQGNTGELFF
NA,NA,14,TRBV19,CASSIAPHSYEQYF
NA,few,15,TRBV5-1,CASSPEVTPNYGYTF
TRBD1,once,15,TRBV9,CASSLRDRSYNEQFF
TRBD1,NA,18,TRBV5-3,CARRSQDRVGGSTDTQYF
TRBD1,NA,15,TRBV29-1,CSVEPGQGLNYGYTF
NA,NA,10,TRBV5-1,CAPGDNEQFF
TRBD1,NA,16,TRBV4-1,CASSQDETGGAYGYTF
NA,NA,16,TRBV4-3,CASSQEGTSYNSPLHF
NA,NA,14,TRBV28,CASSLKNSDYEQYF
NA,NA,13,TRBV19,CASSIGPVDTQYF
TRBD2,NA,14,TRBV5-1,CASSLGTSGYEQYF